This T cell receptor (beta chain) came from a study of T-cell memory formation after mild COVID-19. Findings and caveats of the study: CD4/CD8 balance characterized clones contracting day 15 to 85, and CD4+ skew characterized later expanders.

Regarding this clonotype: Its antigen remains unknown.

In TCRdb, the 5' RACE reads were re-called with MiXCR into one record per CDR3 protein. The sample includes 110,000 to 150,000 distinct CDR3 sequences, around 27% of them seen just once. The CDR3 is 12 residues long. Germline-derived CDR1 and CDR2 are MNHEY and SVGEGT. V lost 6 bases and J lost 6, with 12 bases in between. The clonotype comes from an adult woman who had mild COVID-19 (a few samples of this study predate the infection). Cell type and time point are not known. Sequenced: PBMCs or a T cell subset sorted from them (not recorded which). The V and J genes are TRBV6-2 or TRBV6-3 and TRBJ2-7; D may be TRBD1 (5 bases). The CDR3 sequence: CASSPGHAEQYF. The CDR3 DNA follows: TGTGCCAGCAGCCCTGGACACGCCGAGCAGTACTTC.